These 13 T cell receptor beta chains originate from one sample sequenced in a study of shared clonotypes between healthy human individuals. The repertoire was sequenced with immunoSEQ multiplex PCR; TCRdb's copy has only in-frame clones and lacks some. The sample carries roughly 2.2 million clones, approximately 93% recorded once. The source material was naive CD4+ T cells from PBMCs. Subset: CD45RA+ positively selected. Receptors were obtained from a man between 18 and 29 years old in good health. Some clones in this sample may be carry-over from other donors' samples.

V usage is TRBV7-3 and J usage is TRBJ2-2; a possible D gene is TRBD2 (7 bases). The V gene's germline CDR1 is SGHTA and CDR2 FQGTGA. V lost 6 bases, J lost 4 bases, and 18 bases lay in between. The CDR3 consists of 16 residues. DNA of the CDR3: TGTGCCAGCAGTCCTACGGGGGGCTCAACCACCGGGGAGCTGTTTTTT. Encoded protein: CASSPTGGSTTGELFF. Complete variable domain (other parts from reference TRBV7-3 and TRBJ2-2): GAGVSQTPSNKVTEKGKYVELRCDPISGHTALYWYRQSLGQGPEFLIYFQGTGAADDSGLPNDRFFAVRPEGSVSTLKIQRTERGDSAVYLCASSPTGGSTTGELFFGEGSRLTVL.

The J gene is TRBJ1-1, the V gene TRBV5-1; no definite D call. The CDR3 has 14 amino acids. Germline-derived CDR1 and CDR2 are SGHRS and YFSETQ. V gave up 6 bases and J gave up 1 base, with 13 bases separating them. Written as DNA, the CDR3 is TGCGCCAGCATTGCTGCGGTGGGGAACACTGAAGCTTTCTTT. It yields the protein CASIAAVGNTEAFF.

The chain couples TRBV29-1 to TRBJ1-1, with D hard to call. Deletions cut 7 bases from V and 1 base from J, with 13 bases between. Germline V CDR1 and CDR2: SQVTM, ANQGSEA. The CDR3 length is 13 residues. CDR3 nucleotide sequence: TGCAGCGCCCGAGGATTGCGGAACACTGAAGCTTTCTTT. This gives the protein CSARGLRNTEAFF.

The gene calls are TRBV2 and TRBJ1-1; no firm D call. The germline gives CDR1 SNHLY, CDR2 FYNNEI. The V and J ends lost 5 bases and 1 base respectively, with 14 bases between them. This CDR3 has 15 amino acids. The CDR3 DNA is TGTGCCAGCAGTCAAGAGATTGTAGGGAACACTGAAGCTTTCTTT. Protein: CASSQEIVGNTEAFF.

A single count supports this clone. This sequence joins TRBV18 and TRBJ2-3; 13 bases map to TRBD2. CDR3 length: 16 amino acids. Germline V gives CDR1 KGHSH, CDR2 LQKENI. J lost 4 bases, V lost 5 bases, and 6 bases had no gene match. The CDR3 sequence is CASSSLTSGRADTQYF. Written as DNA, the CDR3 is TGTGCCAGCTCATCTCTCACTAGCGGGAGGGCAGATACGCAGTATTTT.

V is TRBV9 and J is TRBJ1-3; maybe TRBD1 (6 bases). Trimming left V 4 bases short and J 0 bases short, with 14 bases between. The CDR3 totals 16 residues. Looked up from germline, CDR1 is SGDLS and CDR2 is YYNGEE. The CDR3 here is CASSPRLGASGNTIYF. The CDR3 DNA reads TGTGCCAGCAGCCCCCGGCTGGGGGCCTCTGGAAACACCATATATTTT.

The chain has TRBV7-9 and TRBJ2-2; no clear D gene. V was trimmed by 1 base and J by 6 bases, leaving 12 bases between them. The CDR3 runs to 15 residues. Germline-derived CDR1 and CDR2 are SEHNR and FQNEAQ (reference sequence). The CDR3 DNA reads as TGTGCCAGCAGCTTAGAAGACATCAAACCCGGGGAGCTGTTTTTT. Amino acids: CASSLEDIKPGELFF. Using reference TRBV7-9 and TRBJ2-2 for the parts outside the CDR3, the full variable domain is DTGVSQNPRHKITKRGQNVTFRCDPISEHNRLYWYRQTLGQGPEFLTYFQNEAQLEKSRLLSDRFSAERPKGSFSTLEIQRTEQGDSAMYLCASSLEDIKPGELFFGEGSRLTVL.

The V gene is TRBV10-1, the J gene TRBJ2-1; D is possibly TRBD2 (6 bases). The CDR3 extends over 17 amino acids. CDR1 and CDR2 from the germline V gene are WNHNN and SYGVQD (reference sequence). The germline V and J ends were trimmed by 3 bases and 5 bases, with 20 bases remaining between them. Written as DNA, the CDR3 is TGCGCCAGCAGTGATATCCGCGGGGCGCGCGGGAACAATGAGCAGTTCTTC. Protein sequence: CASSDIRGARGNNEQFF.

This sequence joins TRBV7-9 and TRBJ1-2, with TRBD1 matching 7 bases. The CDR3 loop spans 15 amino acids. Losses at the gene ends were 4 bases for V and 4 bases for J; bases not matched to a gene: 9. Germline CDR1 is SEHNR and CDR2 is FQNEAQ (reference sequence). CDR3 loop: CASSSSGGIGYGYTF. The CDR3 region has the DNA TGTGCCAGCAGCTCCTCAGGGGGTATTGGCTATGGCTACACCTTC.

The chain employs TRBV28 and TRBJ2-4; the match to TRBD2 covers 9 bases. V shed 8 bases and J 0 bases; nucleotides not matched to a gene: 5. The CDR3 extends over 15 amino acids. Germline V lookup: CDR1 MDHEN, CDR2 SYDVKM. This chain's CDR3 is CASRGGGIAKNIQYF. DNA of the CDR3: TGTGCCAGCCGCGGGGGGGGGATAGCCAAAAACATTCAGTACTTC.

CDR3 loop: CASSPGLGGGDANTGELFF. The CDR3 DNA reads TGTGCCAGCAGCCCTGGACTAGGTGGAGGGGACGCGAACACCGGGGAGCTGTTTTTT. The rearrangement links TRBV9 to TRBJ2-2, with 7 bases identical to TRBD2. This CDR3 is built from 19 residues. Germline-derived CDR1 and CDR2 are SGDLS and YYNGEE. Losses at the gene ends were 4 bases for V and 0 bases for J; bases not matched to a gene: 15.

V is TRBV28 and J is TRBJ2-7; TRBD1 matches at 9 bases. V gave up 6 bases and J gave up 9 bases; unmatched junction bases: 18. The germline CDR1 and CDR2 sequences are MDHEN and SYDVKM. CDR3 size: 16 residues. The chain's CDR3 is CASSVRQGEYYEWQYF. As DNA, the CDR3 is TGTGCCAGCAGCGTCCGACAGGGGGAATATTACGAGTGGCAGTACTTC.

The CDR3 sequence: CASSQRIRGRELFF. CDR3 bases: TGTGCCAGCAGCCAACGTATTCGGGGCCGGGAGCTGTTTTTT. The chain couples TRBV28 to TRBJ2-2; D may match TRBD1 or TRBD2 (5 bases each). The CDR3 is 14 amino acids. V dropped 6 bases and J dropped 9 bases, with 17 bases sitting between them. Germline CDR1 reads MDHEN; CDR2 reads SYDVKM.